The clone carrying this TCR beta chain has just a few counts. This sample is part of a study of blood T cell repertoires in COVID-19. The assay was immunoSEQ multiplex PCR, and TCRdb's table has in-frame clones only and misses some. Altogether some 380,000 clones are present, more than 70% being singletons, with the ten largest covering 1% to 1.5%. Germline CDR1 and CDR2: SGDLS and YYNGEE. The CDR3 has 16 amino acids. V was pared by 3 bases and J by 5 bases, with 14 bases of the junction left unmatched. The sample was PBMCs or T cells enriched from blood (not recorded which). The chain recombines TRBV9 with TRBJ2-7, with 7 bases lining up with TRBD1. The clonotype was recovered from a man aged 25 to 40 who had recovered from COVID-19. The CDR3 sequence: CASSAPSTTGPHEQYF. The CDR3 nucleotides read TGTGCCAGCAGCGCGCCTTCAACGACAGGGCCCCACGAGCAGTACTTC. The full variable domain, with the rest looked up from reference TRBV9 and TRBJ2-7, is DSGVTQTPKHLITATGQRVTLRCSPRSGDLSVYWYQQSLDQGLQFLIQYYNGEERAKGNILERFSAQQFPDLHSELNLSSLELGDSALYFCASSAPSTTGPHEQYFGPGTRLTVT.